The source of this T cell receptor (beta chain) is a study of T cell changes during pregnancy in multiple sclerosis (dated by TCRdb to between 2018 and 2021). With regard to the full study: In women with multiple sclerosis, the researchers looked at how the T cell repertoire shifted as pregnancy progressed.

Library generation was performed with the immunoSEQ multiplex PCR assay. This immuneACCESS table, as held by TCRdb, lists in-frame sequences with V and J called but not all clones. Of the missing ones, under half trace to an unresolved V gene in checked studies; the others have no known cause. The sample records around 52,000 clones, 92% of which are singletons. The ten largest account for 0.15% to 0.25% of the sample. Trimming takes 5 bases off V and 2 bases off J; junction bases not matched to a gene: 2. CDR1 and CDR2, looked up from the germline V gene (reference sequence), are MNHNY and SVGAGI. The CDR3 spans 15 residues, from the cysteine through the phenylalanine. Left in the record is the CDR3 DNA by itself, 45 bases read in frame from the first base. Remarks on this clone: The specificity of this receptor is unknown. No much larger clone exists at a distance of one base, and base qualities are not known.

Sample: CD4+ T cells from peripheral blood mononuclear cells, taken in the second trimester of pregnancy. The TCR comes from a female donor with multiple sclerosis, enrolled in a pregnancy study. The sequence links TRBV6-6 to TRBJ1-3; 11 central nucleotides agree with TRBD1. CDR3 sequence: CASSTGQGAGNTIYF. The nucleotides read TGTGCCAGCAGTACGGGACAGGGGGCTGGAAACACCATATATTTT.